The T cell receptor (beta chain) described here comes from a study of blood T cell repertoires in COVID-19. Study-level background: Researchers got acute and convalescent COVID-19 samples from the United States, Italy and Spain. The analysed material was cDNA or gDNA that came from T cells, B-cell-depleted T cells, or PBMCs.

Methods used by the authors: Quantification of nucleated cells was approximated via reference gene primer amplification. Here immunoSEQ multiplex PCR was the method, and the copy in TCRdb shows in-frame clones only, minus some. V and J calls and clone size are as listed in that table; D and trimming were resolved from the DNA. The profile covers about 520,000 clones, with roughly 88% appearing a single time and 3.2% taken by the ten largest. CDR1 SNHLY and CDR2 FYNNEI come from the germline V gene. Between the trimmed V and J ends, which lost 5 bases and 3 bases, there was a span of 14 bases. The CDR3 has 15 residues.

V and J are TRBV2 and TRBJ2-1; tentative D call: TRBD2 (6 bases). The source material was peripheral blood. The receptor comes from a human donor in a cohort sampled during active COVID-19. CDR3 nucleotide sequence: TGTGCCAGCAGTCGAGGGCTAGCGAACTACAATGAGCAGTTCTTC. This codes for CASSRGLANYNEQFF.